The 15 T cell receptor beta chains below were found in one sample sequenced in a study of T cells in Graves' hyperthyroidism and ophthalmopathy. TCR beta CDR3 sequences were amplified from RNA transcripts. HTBI primers were employed in a first-round RT-PCR of the TCR CDR3. TCRdb passed the multiplex PCR reads through MiXCR, listing each CDR3 protein once. Of fewer than 650,000 distinct CDR3 sequences in the sample, 12% to 15% were seen once. The sequencing sample was made of blood. The receptors originated from a woman under 30 with Graves' ophthalmopathy.

In its sample, this clonotype was seen many times. CDR3 nucleotide sequence: TGCAGTGCTCAAGGGACTAGCGGGACGGGTACGCAGTATTTT. As protein: CSAQGTSGTGTQYF. The chain uses TRBV20-1 and TRBJ2-3; TRBD2 agrees at 13 bases. V gave up 5 bases and J gave up 8 bases; unmatched junction bases: 7. The CDR3 sequence is 14 residues long. CDR1 and CDR2 from the germline V gene are DFQATT and SNEGSKA (reference sequence).

The CDR3 loop reads CASTKLAEPTDTQYF. The DNA for the CDR3 is TGTGCCAGTACCAAACTAGCGGAACCCACAGATACGCAGTATTTT. The chain couples TRBV19 to TRBJ2-3; 8 bases are shared with TRBD2. The CDR3 consists of 15 residues. CDR1 LNHDA and CDR2 SQIVND come from the germline V gene (reference sequence). Trimming at V came to 7 bases and at J to 2 bases, leaving 8 bases not matched to a gene.

The chain uses TRBV9 and TRBJ2-2; 9 bases agree with TRBD1. The CDR3 consists of 17 residues. CDR1 is SGDLS and CDR2 is YYNGEE in the germline V gene. Trimming took 1 base from V and 0 from J; bases not matched to a gene: 4. CDR3: CASSVTRQGANTGELFF. CDR3 bases: TGTGCCAGCAGCGTAACTCGACAGGGGGCGAACACCGGGGAGCTGTTTTTT.

This clonotype was seen a few times. The chain carries TRBV30 and TRBJ1-1; possibly TRBD1 for D (6 bases). Germline V gives CDR1 GTSNPN, CDR2 SVGIG (reference sequence). Trimming pared 3 bases from V and 1 base from J, leaving 9 bases between. This CDR3 region has 13 residues. The CDR3 DNA reads TGTGCCTGGAGACGGACAGCGAACACTGAAGCTTTCTTT. Translating it yields CAWRRTANTEAFF.

Only a few counts were recorded for this clonotype. The chain couples TRBV18 to TRBJ1-3, with TRBD1 identical over 8 bases. Trimming removed 8 bases from V and 6 bases from J; junction bases left unmatched: 12. Germline V CDR1 and CDR2: KGHSH, LQKENI. The CDR3 has 15 residues. In DNA form, the CDR3 reads TGTGCCAGCCATCGGGACAGGCTTTTGAAAAACACCATATATTTT. Amino acid sequence: CASHRDRLLKNTIYF.

The chain employs TRBV24-1 and TRBJ2-5; 10 bases agree with TRBD1. Germline loops: CDR1 KGHDR, CDR2 SFDVKD. With V trimmed by 5 bases and J by 4 bases, 6 bases remained unmatched. The CDR3 length is 15 residues. Here the CDR3 DNA reads TGTGCCACCAGTGGAGGTGGGACAGGGGTAGAGACCCAGTACTTC. This codes for CATSGGGTGVETQYF.

The table lists this clonotype with many counts. The chain recombines TRBV2 with TRBJ1-5; no definite D call. This CDR3 has 13 residues. With 3 bases removed from V and 3 bases from J, the gap between germline ends came to 6 bases. CDR1 and CDR2 (germline): SNHLY, FYNNEI. The CDR3 spells CASSDEVNQPQHF. As DNA, the CDR3 is TGTGCCAGCAGTGATGAGGTCAATCAGCCCCAGCATTTT.

The rearrangement links TRBV12-3 or TRBV12-4 to TRBJ2-7; 11 positions agree with TRBD2. The CDR3 spans 17 residues. The J segment lost 2 bases and the V segment lost 5 bases, leaving 11 bases of the junction unmatched. CDR3 in DNA: TGTGCCAGCAGTGAAGCAGTAGCGGGAGGGCCCCCCTACGAGCAGTACTTC. Protein: CASSEAVAGGPPYEQYF.

This clonotype was counted at least ten times. This chain links TRBV20-1 with TRBJ2-7; D not resolved. The CDR3 is made up of 12 amino acids. V lost 3 bases, J lost 7 bases, and 13 bases lay in between. Germline CDR1 DFQATT, CDR2 SNEGSKA (reference sequence). DNA for the CDR3: TGCAGTGCTAGTGGCCCCGCGAAAGAGCAGTACTTC. Translating it yields CSASGPAKEQYF.

This clonotype turned up a few times. The V gene is TRBV29-1, the J gene TRBJ1-1, with D perhaps TRBD1 (5 bases). The V gene's germline CDR1 is SQVTM and CDR2 ANQGSEA. V was shortened by 3 bases and J by 8 bases, with 19 bases between the two germline ends. The length of the CDR3 is 14 residues. Written as DNA, the CDR3 is TGCAGCGTTGACTTTCTGAGTCAGGGAGTAGAAGCTTTCTTT. As protein: CSVDFLSQGVEAFF.

In this sample, this clonotype turned up many times. The chain employs TRBV7-9 and TRBJ2-5, with 8 bases lining up with TRBD1. CDR1 is SEHNR, CDR2 FQNEAQ, per germline (reference sequence). The CDR3 spans 14 residues. V dropped 1 base and J dropped 5; count of bases not matched to a gene: 3. As DNA, the CDR3 is TGTGCCAGCAGCTTAGGGACAGGGCCGGAGACCCAGTACTTC. Its translation: CASSLGTGPETQYF. Complete variable domain (other parts from reference TRBV7-9 and TRBJ2-5): DTGVSQNPRHKITKRGQNVTFRCDPISEHNRLYWYRQTLGQGPEFLTYFQNEAQLEKSRLLSDRFSAERPKGSFSTLEIQRTEQGDSAMYLCASSLGTGPETQYFGPGTRLLVL.

Note on this clonotype: Given a much more abundant clone one base away, this may be a read error. V usage is TRBV28 and J usage is TRBJ2-7; 8 bases match TRBD1. V shed 5 bases, J shed 5 bases, and the junction held 11 bases outside the gene matches. Germline V CDR1 and CDR2: MDHEN, SYDVKM. The CDR3 is made up of 15 amino acids. This CDR3 reads CASSIRDRNSNEQYF. The CDR3, as DNA: TGTGCCAGCAGTATCCGGGACAGGAATTCGAACGAGCAGTACTTC.

This clonotype occurred many times. The chain recombines TRBV29-1 with TRBJ2-1; either TRBD1 or TRBD2 may fit D (5 bases each). Germline CDR1 reads SQVTM; CDR2 reads ANQGSEA. There are 12 residues in the CDR3. Trimming stripped 3 bases from V and 4 bases from J, with 7 bases between. CDR3: CSVEGRYNEQFF. CDR3 sequence (DNA): TGCAGCGTTGAGGGACGGTACAATGAGCAGTTCTTC.

Details on this clonotype: One end of the junction varies from germline; a read error may be responsible. This chain uses TRBV18 with TRBJ2-1, with D tentatively TRBD1 (6 bases). Germline CDR1 KGHSH, CDR2 LQKENI. The CDR3 runs 19 residues. CDR3: CASSPERRGGATLYSEQFF. The CDR3 nucleotides read TGTGCCAGCTCACCAGAACGACGAGGGGGTGCTACGCTCTACAGTGAGCAGTTCTTC.

As regards this clonotype: The germline gene is not matched at one end of the junction; a read error may be the cause. This chain connects TRBV28 to TRBJ1-5; D is uncertain. The CDR3 covers 18 residues. Germline V lookup: CDR1 MDHEN, CDR2 SYDVKM. The DNA of the CDR3 is TGTGCCAGCAGTCCCTCTAGTCGAGGGCTCTATAGCAATCAGCCCCTGCATTTT. Translating it yields CASSPSSRGLYSNQPLHF.